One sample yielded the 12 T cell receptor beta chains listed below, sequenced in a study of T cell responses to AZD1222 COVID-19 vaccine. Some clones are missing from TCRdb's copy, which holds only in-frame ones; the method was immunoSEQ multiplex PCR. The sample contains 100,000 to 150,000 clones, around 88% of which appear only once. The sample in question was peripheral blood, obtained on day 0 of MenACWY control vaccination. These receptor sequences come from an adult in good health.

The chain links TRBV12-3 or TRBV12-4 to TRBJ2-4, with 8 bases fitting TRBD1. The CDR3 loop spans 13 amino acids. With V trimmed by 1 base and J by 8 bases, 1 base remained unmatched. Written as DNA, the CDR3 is TGTGCCAGCAGTTTAGACAGGGGGGACATTCAGTACTTC. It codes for CASSLDRGDIQYF.

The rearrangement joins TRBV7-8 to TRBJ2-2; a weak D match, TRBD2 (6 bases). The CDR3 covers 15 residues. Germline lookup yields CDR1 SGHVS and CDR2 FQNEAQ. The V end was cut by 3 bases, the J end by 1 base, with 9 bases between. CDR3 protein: CASSFGRENTGELFF. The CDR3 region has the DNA TGTGCCAGCAGCTTCGGGCGGGAGAACACCGGGGAGCTGTTTTTT.

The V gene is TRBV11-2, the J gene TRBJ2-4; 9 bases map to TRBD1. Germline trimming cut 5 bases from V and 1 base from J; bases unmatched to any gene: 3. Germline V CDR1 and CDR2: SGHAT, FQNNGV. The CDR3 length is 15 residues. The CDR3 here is CASSPGTGAKNIQYF. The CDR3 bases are TGTGCCAGCAGCCCGGGGACAGGGGCCAAAAACATTCAGTACTTC.

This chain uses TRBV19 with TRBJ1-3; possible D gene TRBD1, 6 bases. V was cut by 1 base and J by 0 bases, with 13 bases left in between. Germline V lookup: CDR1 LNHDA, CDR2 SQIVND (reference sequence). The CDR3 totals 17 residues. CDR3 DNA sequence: TGTGCCAGTAGTATAGTGGACAGTCGCTTCTCTGGAAACACCATATATTTT. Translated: CASSIVDSRFSGNTIYF.

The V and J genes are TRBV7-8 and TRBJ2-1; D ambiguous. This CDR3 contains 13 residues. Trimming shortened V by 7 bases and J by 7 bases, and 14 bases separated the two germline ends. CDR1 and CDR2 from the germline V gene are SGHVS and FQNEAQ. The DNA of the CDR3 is TGTGCCAGCACCCAAGATTGGAATAATGAGCAGTTCTTC. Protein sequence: CASTQDWNNEQFF.

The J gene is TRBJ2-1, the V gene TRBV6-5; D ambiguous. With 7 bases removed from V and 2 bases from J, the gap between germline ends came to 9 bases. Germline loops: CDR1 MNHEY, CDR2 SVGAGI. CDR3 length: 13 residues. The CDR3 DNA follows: TGTGCCAGCACCCCCCACCCCTACAATGAGCAGTTCTTC. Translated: CASTPHPYNEQFF.

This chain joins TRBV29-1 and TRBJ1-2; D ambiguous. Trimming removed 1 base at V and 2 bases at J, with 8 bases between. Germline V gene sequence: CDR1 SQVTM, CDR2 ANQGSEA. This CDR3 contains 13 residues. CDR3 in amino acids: CSVEGQPNYGYTF. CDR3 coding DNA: TGCAGCGTTGAAGGGCAGCCCAACTATGGCTACACCTTC.

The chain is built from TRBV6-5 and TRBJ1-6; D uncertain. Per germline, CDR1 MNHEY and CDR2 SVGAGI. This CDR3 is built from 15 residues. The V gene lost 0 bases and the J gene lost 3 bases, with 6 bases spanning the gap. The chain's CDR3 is CASSYSAVYNSPLHF. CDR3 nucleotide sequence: TGTGCCAGCAGTTACTCCGCGGTCTATAATTCACCCCTCCACTTT.

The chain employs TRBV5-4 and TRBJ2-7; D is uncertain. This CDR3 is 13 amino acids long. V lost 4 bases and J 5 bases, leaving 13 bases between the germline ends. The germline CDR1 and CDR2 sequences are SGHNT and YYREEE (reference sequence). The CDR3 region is CASSEDPRNEQYF. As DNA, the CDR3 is TGTGCCAGCAGCGAGGACCCACGCAACGAGCAGTACTTC.

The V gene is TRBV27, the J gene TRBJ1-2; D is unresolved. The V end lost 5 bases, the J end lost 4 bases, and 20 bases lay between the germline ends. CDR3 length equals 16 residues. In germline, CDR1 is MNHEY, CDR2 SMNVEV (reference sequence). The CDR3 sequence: CASSPRSSLLTYGYTF. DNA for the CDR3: TGTGCCAGCAGTCCTAGGAGCAGTCTGCTGACCTATGGCTACACCTTC.

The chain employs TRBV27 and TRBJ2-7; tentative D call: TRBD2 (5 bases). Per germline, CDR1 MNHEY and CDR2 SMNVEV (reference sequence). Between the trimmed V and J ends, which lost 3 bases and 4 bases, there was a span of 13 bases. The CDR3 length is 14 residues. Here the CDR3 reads CASSLRRGMYEQYF. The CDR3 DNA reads TGTGCCAGCAGTTTGAGACGGGGTATGTACGAGCAGTACTTC.

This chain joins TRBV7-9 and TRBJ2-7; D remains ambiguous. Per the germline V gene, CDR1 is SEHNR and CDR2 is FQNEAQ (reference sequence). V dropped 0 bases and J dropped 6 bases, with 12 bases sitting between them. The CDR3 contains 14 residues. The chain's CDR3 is CASSLAFPLGEQYF. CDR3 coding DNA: TGTGCCAGCAGCTTAGCCTTCCCTCTGGGCGAGCAGTACTTC.